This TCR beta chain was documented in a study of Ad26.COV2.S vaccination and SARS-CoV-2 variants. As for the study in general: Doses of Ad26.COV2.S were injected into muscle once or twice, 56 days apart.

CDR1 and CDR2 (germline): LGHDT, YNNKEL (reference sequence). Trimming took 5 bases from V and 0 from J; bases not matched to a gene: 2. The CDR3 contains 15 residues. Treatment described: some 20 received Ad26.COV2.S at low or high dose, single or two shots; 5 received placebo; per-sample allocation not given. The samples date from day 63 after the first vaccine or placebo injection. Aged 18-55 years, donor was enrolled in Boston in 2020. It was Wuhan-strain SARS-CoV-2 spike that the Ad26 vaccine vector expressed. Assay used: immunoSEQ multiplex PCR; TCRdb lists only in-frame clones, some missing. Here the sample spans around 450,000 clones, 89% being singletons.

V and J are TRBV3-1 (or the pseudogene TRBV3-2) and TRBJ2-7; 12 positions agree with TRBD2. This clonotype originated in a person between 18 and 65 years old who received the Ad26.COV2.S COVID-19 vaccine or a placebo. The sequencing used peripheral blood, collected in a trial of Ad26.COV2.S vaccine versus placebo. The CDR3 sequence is CASSAGLAGSYEQYF. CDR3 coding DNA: TGTGCCAGCAGCGCGGGACTAGCGGGCTCCTACGAGCAGTACTTC.